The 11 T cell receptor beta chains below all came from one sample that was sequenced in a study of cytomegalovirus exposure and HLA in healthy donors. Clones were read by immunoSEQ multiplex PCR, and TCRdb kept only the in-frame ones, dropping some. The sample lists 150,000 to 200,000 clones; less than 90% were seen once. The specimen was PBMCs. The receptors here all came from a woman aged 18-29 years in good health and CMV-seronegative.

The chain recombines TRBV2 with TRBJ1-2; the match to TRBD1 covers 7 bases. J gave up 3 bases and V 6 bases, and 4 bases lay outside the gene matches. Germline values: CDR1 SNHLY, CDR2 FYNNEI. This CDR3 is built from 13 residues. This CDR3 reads CASSSGTDYGYTF. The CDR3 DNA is TGTGCCAGCAGCAGTGGGACAGACTATGGCTACACCTTC.

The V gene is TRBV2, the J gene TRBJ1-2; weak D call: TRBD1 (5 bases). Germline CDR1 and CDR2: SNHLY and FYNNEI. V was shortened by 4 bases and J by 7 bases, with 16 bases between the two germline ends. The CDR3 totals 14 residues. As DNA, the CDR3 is TGTGCCAGCAGTGTCCGAGCGACAGTTTCTGGCTACACCTTC. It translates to CASSVRATVSGYTF.

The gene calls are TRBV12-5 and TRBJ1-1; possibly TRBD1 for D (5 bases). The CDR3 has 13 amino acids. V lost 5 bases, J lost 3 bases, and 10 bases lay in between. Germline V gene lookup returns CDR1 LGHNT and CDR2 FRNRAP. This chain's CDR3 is CASGLDRYTEAFF. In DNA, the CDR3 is TGTGCTAGTGGTCTTGACAGATACACTGAAGCTTTCTTT.

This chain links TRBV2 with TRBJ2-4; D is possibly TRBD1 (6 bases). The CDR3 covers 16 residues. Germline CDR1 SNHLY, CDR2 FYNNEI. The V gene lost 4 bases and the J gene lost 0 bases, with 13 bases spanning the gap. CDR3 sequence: CASSALQGEAKNIQYF. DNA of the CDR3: TGTGCCAGCAGTGCGCTACAGGGAGAAGCCAAAAACATTCAGTACTTC. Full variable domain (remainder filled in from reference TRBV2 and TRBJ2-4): EPEVTQTPSHQVTQMGQEVILRCVPISNHLYFYWYRQILGQKVEFLVSFYNNEISEKSEIFDDQFSVERPDGSNFTLKIRSTKLEDSAMYFCASSALQGEAKNIQYFGAGTRLSVL.

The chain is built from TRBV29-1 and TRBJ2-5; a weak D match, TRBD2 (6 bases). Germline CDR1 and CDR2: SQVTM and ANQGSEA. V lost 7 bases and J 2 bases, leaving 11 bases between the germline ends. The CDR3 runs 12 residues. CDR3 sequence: CSAGGVQETQYF. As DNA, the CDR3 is TGCAGCGCCGGAGGGGTGCAAGAGACCCAGTACTTC. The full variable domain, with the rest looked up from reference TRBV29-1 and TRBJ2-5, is SAVISQKPSRDICQRGTSLTIQCQVDSQVTMMFWYRQQPGQSLTLIATANQGSEATYESGFVIDKFPISRPNLTFSTLTVSNMSPEDSSIYLCSAGGVQETQYFGPGTRLLVL.

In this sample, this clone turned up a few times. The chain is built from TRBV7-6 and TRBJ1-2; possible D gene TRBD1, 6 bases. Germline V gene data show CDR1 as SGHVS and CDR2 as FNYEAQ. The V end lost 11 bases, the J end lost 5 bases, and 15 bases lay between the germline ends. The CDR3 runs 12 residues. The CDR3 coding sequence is TGTGCCGTGGGCCATACAGGGTATGGCTACACCTTC. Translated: CAVGHTGYGYTF.

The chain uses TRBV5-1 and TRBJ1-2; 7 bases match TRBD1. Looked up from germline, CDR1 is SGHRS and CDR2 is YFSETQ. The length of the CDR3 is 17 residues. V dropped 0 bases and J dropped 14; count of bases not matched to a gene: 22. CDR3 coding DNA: TGCGCCAGCAGCTTGGAGCCAAAGGGGGCAGCCCTCGAGGTTAGGACCTTC. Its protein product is CASSLEPKGAALEVRTF.

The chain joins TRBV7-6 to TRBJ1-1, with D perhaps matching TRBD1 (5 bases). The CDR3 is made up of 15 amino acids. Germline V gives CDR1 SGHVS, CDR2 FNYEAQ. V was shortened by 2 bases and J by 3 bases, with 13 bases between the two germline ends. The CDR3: CASSLSSWGDTEAFF. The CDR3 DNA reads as TGTGCCAGCAGCTTAAGTTCGTGGGGGGACACTGAAGCTTTCTTT.

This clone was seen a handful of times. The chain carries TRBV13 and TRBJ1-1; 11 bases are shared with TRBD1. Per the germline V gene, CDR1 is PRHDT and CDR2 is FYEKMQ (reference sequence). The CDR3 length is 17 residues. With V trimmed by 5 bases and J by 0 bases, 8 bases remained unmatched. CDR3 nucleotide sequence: TGTGCCAGCAGCGAGGGACAGGGGGGGTTGATGAACACTGAAGCTTTCTTT. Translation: CASSEGQGGLMNTEAFF.

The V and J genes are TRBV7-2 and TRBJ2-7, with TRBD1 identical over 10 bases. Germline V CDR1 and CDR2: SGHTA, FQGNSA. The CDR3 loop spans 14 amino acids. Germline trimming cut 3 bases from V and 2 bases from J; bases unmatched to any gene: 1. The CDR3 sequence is CASSLDRGAYEQYF. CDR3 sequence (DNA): TGTGCCAGCAGCTTGGACAGGGGGGCCTACGAGCAGTACTTC.

The CDR3 bases are TGCGCCAGCAGGGACAGACCCTATAATTCACCCCTCCACTTT. Residues: CASRDRPYNSPLHF. This chain joins TRBV5-1 and TRBJ1-6; a weak D match, TRBD1 (6 bases). V lost 5 bases and J lost 2, with 8 bases in between. CDR1 and CDR2 from the germline V gene are SGHRS and YFSETQ. The CDR3 totals 14 residues.